Listed below are T cell receptor beta chains from one sample, sequenced in a study of naive and memory T cell subsets. TCRdb used MiXCR to reprocess the UMI-ligation and nested PCR reads, holding one entry per CDR3 protein. The sample yields about 140,000 distinct CDR3 sequences, approximately 21% seen once. Sequencing was carried out using naive CD8+ T cells from blood. These receptors all stem from a human donor in good health. The CDR3 runs from the conserved cysteine through the conserved F or W. A D gene is named only where the DNA matches it firmly. Some rows have no size entry. The others give once, few or many, or a class for an expanded clone.

J | D | V | size | DNA | CDR3
TRBJ1-1 | TRBD1 | TRBV5-1 | . | TGCGCCAGCAGCTTGGGAGGGGGCGAATACACTGAAGCTTTCTTT | CASSLGGGEYTEAFF
TRBJ2-5 | TRBD1 | TRBV29-1 | few | TGCAGCGTGCACTGGGACAGGGGGCGTCAAGAGACCCAGTACTTC | CSVHWDRGRQETQYF
TRBJ2-3 | . | TRBV28 | few | TGTGCCAGCAGTCTGACATCGGGACTCCCCACAGATACGCAGTATTTT | CASSLTSGLPTDTQYF
TRBJ1-4 | . | TRBV6-5 | . | TGTGGCAGCAGTTACTCCGTCGGGGACGGAGGCGAAAAACTGTTTTTT | CGSSYSVGDGGEKLFF
TRBJ2-7 | . | TRBV6-6 | . | TGTGCCAGCAGTATAGCGGTGTCCTACGAGCAGTACTTC | CASSIAVSYEQYF
TRBJ1-5 | TRBD1 | TRBV12-3/TRBV12-4 | few | TGTGCCAGCAGTCAACAGGGACAGGGTAATCAGCCCCAGCATTTT | CASSQQGQGNQPQHF
TRBJ2-1 | . | TRBV27 | once | TGTGCCAGCAGTTTATTTGTACGAAACAATGAGCAGTTCTTC | CASSLFVRNNEQFF
TRBJ1-2 | . | TRBV10-3 | few | TGTGCCATCAGTGAGTCCCAGGAATACTATGGCTACACCTTC | CAISESQEYYGYTF
TRBJ2-1 | . | TRBV18 | . | TGTGCCAGCTCACTAACCAGGTCTGGCAATGAGCAGTTCTTC | CASSLTRSGNEQFF
TRBJ1-5 | . | TRBV6-5 | . | TGTGCCAGCAGTTACTCGAGGCCCCCGGAATGGGGCAATCAGCCCCAGCATTTT | CASSYSRPPEWGNQPQHF
TRBJ2-1 | . | TRBV11-2 | few | TGTGCCAGCAGCTTAGGGGGCGTAAACCCCGGTGAGCAGTTCTTC | CASSLGGVNPGEQFF
TRBJ1-5 | . | TRBV5-1 | few | TGCGCCAGCAGCGAAGCAGGGCGTATTGGTCAGCCCCAGCATTTT | CASSEAGRIGQPQHF
TRBJ2-5 | TRBD2 | TRBV6-2/TRBV6-3 | . | TGTGCCAGCAACCAACTAGCGGACACCCGGGAGACCCAGTACTTC | CASNQLADTRETQYF
TRBJ1-6 | . | TRBV7-6 | . | TGTGCCAGCAGCCTACATCAGAGGGCAACGGATTCACCCCTCCACTTT | CASSLHQRATDSPLHF
TRBJ2-7 | . | TRBV28 | . | TGTGCCAGCAGTTTTCCCCCCGGCGAATCCTACGAGCAGTACTTC | CASSFPPGESYEQYF